A selection of T cell receptor beta chains follows, all from one sample in a study of CD8 T cells in ankylosing spondylitis. TCRdb passed the 5' RACE reads through MiXCR, listing each CDR3 protein once. The data contain 450,000 or so distinct CDR3 sequences, 25% to 30% of them singletons. Sequencing input: blood, either unsorted or a sorted T cell fraction (not recorded which). The receptors here all came from a male donor with ankylosing spondylitis. CDR3s include the opening cysteine and the closing phenylalanine or tryptophan. The D gene is left open where the match is weak. Only some rows state a clone size, as once, few, many or a class for expanded clones.

TRBD1,TRBJ1-2,TRBV27,.,CASRNLGTGGNGYTF,TGTGCCAGCAGGAATCTCGGGACAGGGGGAAATGGCTACACCTTC
.,TRBJ2-1,TRBV7-2,.,CASSLDRASSYNEQFF,TGTGCCAGCAGCTTAGATCGGGCAAGCTCCTACAATGAGCAGTTCTTC
.,TRBJ2-3,TRBV29-1,many,CSARSQGPGDTQYF,TGCAGCGCACGCAGTCAAGGGCCGGGAGATACGCAGTATTTT
.,TRBJ1-1,TRBV4-1,.,CASSLQHVNTEAFF,TGCGCCAGCAGCCTTCAACACGTGAACACTGAAGCTTTCTTT
.,TRBJ1-6,TRBV20-1,.,CSARDIDRRSYNSPLHF,TGCAGTGCTAGAGATATAGACCGCCGCTCCTATAATTCACCCCTCCACTTT
.,TRBJ2-5,TRBV5-1,.,CASSSEGRQGRWQETQYF,TGCGCCAGCAGCTCGGAGGGCCGACAGGGAAGATGGCAAGAGACCCAGTACTTC
.,TRBJ1-2,TRBV5-1,.,CASSLEGGRTNYGYTF,TGCGCCAGCAGCTTGGAGGGAGGGAGGACCAACTATGGCTACACCTTC
.,TRBJ1-6,TRBV7-2,once,CASSFQGSNSPLHF,TGTGCCAGCAGCTTTCAGGGGTCCAATTCACCCCTCCACTTT
TRBD2,TRBJ2-5,TRBV10-1,.,CASSDPSGTETQYF,TGCGCCAGCAGTGACCCTAGCGGGACGGAGACCCAGTACTTC
TRBD2,TRBJ2-5,TRBV14,.,CASSQELRASGKETQYF,TGTGCCAGCAGCCAAGAGCTGCGGGCTAGCGGGAAAGAGACCCAGTACTTC
.,TRBJ2-7,TRBV6-1,.,CASSEAYYEQYF,TGTGCCAGCAGTGAAGCATACTACGAGCAGTACTTC
TRBD1,TRBJ1-2,TRBV12-3/TRBV12-4,few,CASGDLDRRNYGYTF,TGTGCCAGCGGAGACTTGGACAGGCGAAACTATGGCTACACCTTC
TRBD2,TRBJ2-1,TRBV20-1,.,CSATETSGSNEQFF,TGCAGTGCTACCGAGACTAGCGGGAGTAATGAGCAGTTCTTC
TRBD2,TRBJ2-1,TRBV7-9,few,CASSLDWTSLDEQFF,TGTGCCAGCAGCCTCGACTGGACTAGCTTAGACGAGCAGTTCTTC
TRBD1,TRBJ1-5,TRBV20-1,.,CSARDWTGGDQPQHF,TGCAGTGCTAGAGATTGGACAGGGGGGGATCAGCCCCAGCATTTT
.,TRBJ2-3,TRBV12-3/TRBV12-4,.,CASSLEGPDTQYF,TGTGCCAGCAGTTTAGAGGGTCCCGATACGCAGTATTTT
TRBD2,TRBJ2-1,TRBV29-1,few,CSVEGPSGSIYNEQFF,TGCAGCGTTGAAGGGCCTAGCGGGAGTATCTACAATGAGCAGTTCTTC
.,TRBJ1-1,TRBV27,.,CASMIRENTEAFF,TGTGCCAGCATGATTCGGGAGAACACTGAAGCTTTCTTT
TRBD1,TRBJ2-3,TRBV5-1,.,CASSFGTVYTDTQYF,TGCGCCAGCAGCTTCGGGACAGTTTACACAGATACGCAGTATTTT
.,TRBJ2-3,TRBV5-1,few,CASSLGGISHNTQYF,TGCGCCAGCAGCTTGGGCGGGATATCCCATAATACGCAGTATTTT
.,TRBJ2-7,TRBV7-9,.,CASRLGYEQYF,TGTGCCAGCAGACTTGGATACGAGCAGTACTTC
.,TRBJ2-3,TRBV2,.,CARRSTDTQYF,TGTGCGAGGAGGTCCACAGATACGCAGTATTTT
TRBD2,TRBJ2-7,TRBV20-1,.,CSAPTSASSYEQYF,TGCAGTGCACCAACTAGCGCGAGCTCCTACGAGCAGTACTTC
TRBD1,TRBJ1-2,TRBV29-1,.,CSVLETGQNYGYTF,TGCAGCGTTCTCGAGACAGGGCAGAACTATGGCTACACCTTC
.,TRBJ2-6,TRBV5-1,many,CASRNPSGANVLTF,TGCGCCAGCAGAAATCCGAGCGGGGCCAACGTCCTGACTTTC
TRBD2,TRBJ2-3,TRBV20-1,few,CSARHLAGFTDTQYF,TGCAGTGCTAGGCATCTAGCGGGATTTACAGATACGCAGTATTTT
TRBD2,TRBJ2-2,TRBV30,.,CAWTGLAHTGELFF,TGTGCCTGGACGGGACTAGCACACACCGGGGAGCTGTTTTTT
.,TRBJ2-1,TRBV7-8,many,CASSLARGTYVDEQFF,TGTGCCAGCAGCTTAGCGAGGGGGACTTACGTGGATGAGCAGTTCTTC